The sequence of this T cell receptor beta chain was determined in a study of blood T cell repertoires in COVID-19. Profiling relied on immunoSEQ multiplex PCR, and the TCRdb table lists in-frame clones only, not all of them. The sample contains under 150,000 clones, 88% of which appear only once. Germline V gene sequence: CDR1 SNHLY, CDR2 FYNNEI. Trimming removed 7 bases from V and 7 bases from J, with 16 bases in between. The CDR3 has 13 amino acids. This clonotype was obtained from a woman aged 65 to 85 who had recovered from COVID-19. The sample taken for sequencing was peripheral blood. The chain uses TRBV2 and TRBJ1-1, with D possibly matching TRBD1 (6 bases). CDR3 bases: TGTGCCAGCAACACTCTGGGGGCGGTTGAAGCTTTCTTT. Protein: CASNTLGAVEAFF.